What follows are 29 T cell receptor beta chains derived from one specimen sequenced in a study of control samples from healthy donors and cancer patients. Only in-frame clones appear in the TCRdb table, and some are missing; sequencing was by immunoSEQ multiplex PCR. The table shows around 140,000 clones, with over 75% occurring only once. Sequencing input: blood. The receptor source for this set is a man in his forties or fifties in good health.

V gene TRBV6-6 combines with J gene TRBJ2-7; 7 bases are a match to TRBD1. V was pared by 5 bases and J by 0 bases, with 10 bases of the junction left unmatched. Per germline, CDR1 MNHNY and CDR2 SVGAGI (reference sequence). This CDR3 contains 16 residues. The CDR3 nucleotides are TGTGCCAGCAGTCCGAAGGGACAGTTCCTCTCCTACGAGCAGTACTTC. This gives the protein CASSPKGQFLSYEQYF.

The V call is TRBV29-1, the J call TRBJ1-2; D is possibly TRBD1 (5 bases). Germline loops: CDR1 SQVTM, CDR2 ANQGSEA. This CDR3 is 15 amino acids long. V was shortened by 1 base and J by 3 bases, with 15 bases between the two germline ends. This CDR3 reads CSVEGHPAGDYGYTF. For the CDR3, the DNA is TGCAGCGTTGAAGGGCACCCCGCGGGGGACTATGGCTACACCTTC.

The genes are TRBV5-4 and TRBJ2-3; either TRBD1 or TRBD2 may fit D (6 bases each). CDR3 length: 17 amino acids. V gave up 0 bases and J gave up 4 bases, with 18 bases separating them. Germline lookup yields CDR1 SGHNT and CDR2 YYREEE (reference sequence). CDR3: CASSLGGASGMSDTQYF. The DNA for the CDR3 is TGTGCCAGCAGCTTGGGGGGGGCGTCGGGGATGTCAGATACGCAGTATTTT.

The rearrangement links TRBV6-5 to TRBJ1-5; the D is unclear. The germline V gene has CDR1 MNHEY and CDR2 SVGAGI. The length of the CDR3 is 14 residues. V was shortened by 7 bases and J by 3 bases, with 13 bases between the two germline ends. This CDR3 is CASKGGFDNQPQHF. CDR3 nucleotides: TGTGCCAGCAAAGGAGGGTTTGACAATCAGCCCCAGCATTTT.

This clone was observed a single time. The chain is built from TRBV7-9 and TRBJ2-1; tentatively, D is TRBD2 (6 bases). Trimming took 3 bases from V and 7 from J, leaving 13 bases between them. The germline gives CDR1 SEHNR, CDR2 FQNEAQ (reference sequence). CDR3 size: 14 residues. The CDR3: CASSFAGFYNEQFF. The CDR3 DNA reads TGTGCCAGCAGCTTCGCGGGGTTTTATAATGAGCAGTTCTTC.

The V and J genes are TRBV19 and TRBJ1-5; 9 bases agree with TRBD1. CDR3 length: 15 residues. The V gene's germline CDR1 is LNHDA and CDR2 SQIVND (reference sequence). V gave up 7 bases and J gave up 6 bases; unmatched junction bases: 10. This CDR3 reads CASTTDRGFFQPQHF. The DNA for the CDR3 is TGTGCCAGTACTACTGACAGGGGGTTCTTTCAGCCCCAGCATTTT.

This clone was observed once. This chain links TRBV6-5 with TRBJ2-2; D is perhaps TRBD1 or TRBD2 (5 bases each). The V gene's germline CDR1 is MNHEY and CDR2 SVGAGI. This CDR3 contains 14 residues. Trimming took 5 bases from V and 4 from J, leaving 11 bases between them. CDR3 sequence: CASSKGPATGELFF. Written as DNA, the CDR3 is TGTGCCAGCAGTAAGGGACCGGCCACCGGGGAGCTGTTTTTT.

This clone was seen just once. The CDR3 sequence is CASSPPGPFPPTQYF. The DNA of the CDR3 is TGTGCCAGCAGCCCTCCGGGACCCTTCCCCCCTACGCAGTATTTT. This chain links TRBV13 with TRBJ2-3; the D call may be TRBD1 or TRBD2 (5 bases each). V was pared by 5 bases and J by 8 bases, with 20 bases between. Germline CDR1 and CDR2: PRHDT and FYEKMQ (reference sequence). The CDR3 contains 15 residues.

The V and J genes are TRBV5-8 and TRBJ2-3; D unresolved. V was cut by 5 bases and J by 0 bases, with 16 bases left in between. This CDR3 has 16 amino acids. CDR1 and CDR2 from the germline V gene are SGHTS and YDEGEE. CDR3 sequence (DNA): TGTGCCAGCAGGCGTCCGGCGCTAGGAAGCACAGATACGCAGTATTTT. Protein sequence: CASRRPALGSTDTQYF.

The rearrangement uses TRBV18 and TRBJ1-3; the D is unclear. Germline V CDR1 and CDR2: KGHSH, LQKENI. Trimming removed 3 bases at V and 0 bases at J, with 9 bases between. The CDR3 spans 15 residues. CDR3 protein: CASSPPRISGNTIYF. CDR3 in DNA: TGTGCCAGCTCACCCCCACGAATCTCTGGAAACACCATATATTTT.

This rearrangement joins TRBV5-1 to TRBJ2-5, with TRBD2 matching 7 bases. With 4 bases clipped from V and 1 base from J, the junction kept 7 bases outside the gene matches. Germline CDR1 SGHRS, CDR2 YFSETQ. The CDR3 runs to 15 residues. The CDR3 bases are TGCGCCAGCAGCCGCCTCGGGGGGACCCAAGAGACCCAGTACTTC. Translation: CASSRLGGTQETQYF.

V is TRBV11-2 and J is TRBJ2-1; tentatively, D is TRBD1 (6 bases). Germline lookup yields CDR1 SGHAT and CDR2 FQNNGV. V lost 4 bases to trimming and J lost 2 bases, with 9 bases between them. The CDR3 has 14 amino acids. CDR3 in DNA: TGTGCCAGCAGCTCGACAGGCCCCTACAATGAGCAGTTCTTC. It encodes CASSSTGPYNEQFF.

This chain joins TRBV6-1 and TRBJ1-5; weak D call: TRBD1 (5 bases). V gave up 2 bases and J gave up 2 bases, with 19 bases separating them. The CDR3 length is 18 residues. Germline CDR1 reads MNHNS; CDR2 reads SASEGT. DNA of the CDR3: TGTGCCAGCAGTGAAAGGACGGGGGGTGCTTTTGGCAATCAGCCCCAGCATTTT. Translating gives CASSERTGGAFGNQPQHF.

This CDR3 is CASSPRTDNSPLHF. The CDR3 region has the DNA TGTGCCAGCAGCCCTAGGACGGATAATTCACCCCTCCACTTT. The rearrangement joins TRBV11-2 to TRBJ1-6; D gene uncertain. Germline V lookup: CDR1 SGHAT, CDR2 FQNNGV. There are 14 residues in the CDR3. V was pared by 5 bases and J by 5 bases, with 10 bases between.

The chain joins TRBV6-5 to TRBJ2-6, with TRBD2 as a possible D gene (5 bases). V lost 0 bases and J 2 bases, leaving 5 bases between the germline ends. This CDR3 region has 15 residues. CDR1 and CDR2 (germline): MNHEY, SVGAGI. CDR3 loop: CASSYSGTGANVLTF. In DNA, the CDR3 is TGTGCCAGCAGTTACTCCGGGACTGGGGCCAACGTCCTGACTTTC.

V is TRBV19 and J is TRBJ1-4, with unresolved D. CDR1 and CDR2 from the germline V gene are LNHDA and SQIVND (reference sequence). This CDR3 contains 14 residues. Trimming stripped 9 bases from V and 5 bases from J, with 16 bases between. CDR3 in DNA: TGTGCCAGCTGCCCGGACTCTGGGAATGAAAAACTGTTTTTT. It codes for CASCPDSGNEKLFF.

The chain recombines TRBV2 with TRBJ2-7; perhaps TRBD1 as D (6 bases). V was cut by 0 bases and J by 7 bases, with 7 bases left in between. The CDR3 runs 12 residues. Germline V gene lookup returns CDR1 SNHLY and CDR2 FYNNEI. The CDR3 nucleotides are TGTGCCAGCAGTGAAGCGAGGGGGGAGCAGTACTTC. It yields the protein CASSEARGEQYF.

The rearrangement links TRBV15 to TRBJ2-3; D ambiguous. CDR1 and CDR2 from the germline V gene are LNHNV and YYDKDF (reference sequence). V dropped 3 bases and J dropped 0 bases, with 13 bases sitting between them. The CDR3 runs to 16 residues. The CDR3 spells CATSSYTRPSTDTQYF. The CDR3 region has the DNA TGTGCCACCAGCAGCTACACACGGCCGAGCACAGATACGCAGTATTTT.

CDR3 loop: CASQVDGSGNTIYF. DNA of the CDR3: TGCGCCAGCCAAGTAGACGGCTCTGGAAACACCATATATTTT. This chain uses TRBV5-1 with TRBJ1-3; D remains ambiguous. This CDR3 contains 14 residues. V was pared by 7 bases and J by 0 bases, with 11 bases between. The germline gives CDR1 SGHRS, CDR2 YFSETQ. The full variable domain, with the rest looked up from reference TRBV5-1 and TRBJ1-3, is KAGVTQTPRYLIKTRGQQVTLSCSPISGHRSVSWYQQTPGQGLQFLFEYFSETQRNKGNFPGRFSGRQFSNSRSEMNVSTLELGDSALYLCASQVDGSGNTIYFGEGSWLTVV.

The chain joins TRBV14 to TRBJ1-5; TRBD1 matches at 11 bases. Germline V gene data show CDR1 as SGHDN and CDR2 as FVKESK. The CDR3 has 16 residues. V lost 1 base to trimming and J lost 4 bases; unmatched junction nucleotides: 3. The chain's CDR3 is CASSQGGQGVNQPQHF. The DNA of the CDR3 is TGTGCCAGCAGCCAAGGGGGACAGGGGGTGAATCAGCCCCAGCATTTT.

The rearrangement links TRBV6-5 to TRBJ1-1, with a tentative D call TRBD1 (6 bases). Looked up from germline, CDR1 is MNHEY and CDR2 is SVGAGI. Deletions cut 1 base from V and 1 base from J, with 13 bases between. The CDR3 is made up of 16 amino acids. CDR3 coding DNA: TGTGCCAGCAGTTACTTGTCAACAGGGCGGAACACTGAAGCTTTCTTT. It encodes CASSYLSTGRNTEAFF.

This clone has just a few counts. The chain uses TRBV27 and TRBJ2-3; 8 nucleotides match TRBD1. Germline V lookup: CDR1 MNHEY, CDR2 SMNVEV (reference sequence). The CDR3 is 13 residues long. V was pared by 6 bases and J by 7 bases, with 6 bases of the junction left unmatched. The CDR3 nucleotides read TGTGCCAGCAGCAGACAGGGGAGGTATACGCAGTATTTT. The encoded protein is CASSRQGRYTQYF.

The V gene is TRBV7-9, the J gene TRBJ2-7; the D gene is possibly TRBD2 (6 bases). The CDR3 loop spans 11 amino acids. Germline CDR1 SEHNR, CDR2 FQNEAQ (reference sequence). Trimming left V 7 bases short and J 2 bases short, with 6 bases between. The CDR3 DNA reads TGTGCCAGCACGGGGGCCTACGAGCAGTACTTC. Protein sequence: CASTGAYEQYF.

The V call is TRBV24-1, the J call TRBJ1-2, with D possibly being TRBD1 (5 bases). The length of the CDR3 is 18 residues. With 4 bases removed from V and 5 bases from J, the gap between germline ends came to 25 bases. Per germline, CDR1 KGHDR and CDR2 SFDVKD. The CDR3, as DNA: TGTGCCACCAGTGAAAACAGGTTTGGGGGACTGAATATGTATGGCTACACCTTC. The encoded protein is CATSENRFGGLNMYGYTF.

The CDR3, as DNA: TGTGCCAGCAGCTCCAGGACAGGGGCCTACGAGCAGTACTTC. Translated, it gives CASSSRTGAYEQYF. The chain joins TRBV7-9 to TRBJ2-7; 9 bases align to TRBD1. The germline V gene encodes CDR1 SEHNR and CDR2 FQNEAQ (reference sequence). V lost 4 bases and J lost 2; bases outside the gene matches: 3. CDR3 size: 14 residues.

The chain couples TRBV28 to TRBJ1-1; D is ambiguous. The CDR3 extends over 17 amino acids. Per germline, CDR1 MDHEN and CDR2 SYDVKM. Trimming took 3 bases from V and 4 from J, leaving 21 bases between them. The CDR3 bases are TGTGCCAGCAGTTTCCACCCTAGGCGAGGGTCAATCACTGAAGCTTTCTTT. As protein: CASSFHPRRGSITEAFF.

The chain recombines TRBV5-1 with TRBJ2-6, with TRBD1 matching 10 bases. The CDR3 extends over 17 amino acids. The ends lost 1 base at V and 4 bases at J; junction bases unmatched: 5. Germline V lookup: CDR1 SGHRS, CDR2 YFSETQ. This CDR3 is CASSLTGQGSGANVLTF. For the CDR3, the DNA is TGCGCCAGCAGCTTGACGGGACAGGGGTCCGGGGCCAACGTCCTGACTTTC.

The chain is built from TRBV11-1 and TRBJ1-2, with D possibly being TRBD1 (5 bases). The V gene's germline CDR1 is SGHAT and CDR2 FQDESV (reference sequence). This CDR3 comprises 13 residues. Deletions cut 5 bases from V and 4 bases from J, with 11 bases between. CDR3: CASSVRQLYGYTF. The CDR3 region has the DNA TGTGCCAGCAGCGTCAGACAGCTCTATGGCTACACCTTC.

In this sample, this clone turned up once. The junction departs from the called germline gene at one end, perhaps through a read error. This chain joins TRBV7-7 and TRBJ2-3; D unclear. CDR1 is SSHAT and CDR2 is FNYEAQ in the germline V gene (reference sequence). The CDR3 is 14 amino acids. The CDR3 bases are TGTGCTAGCAGCTTAGAGTACAGCACAGATACGCAGTATTTT. Protein sequence: CASSLEYSTDTQYF. Full variable domain (rest looked up from reference TRBV7-7 and TRBJ2-3): GAGVSQSPRYKVTKRGQDVTLRCDPISSHATLYWYQQALGQGPEFLTYFNYEAQPDKSGLPSDRFSAERPEGSISTLTIQRTEQRDSAMYRCASSLEYSTDTQYFGPGTRLTVL.